Each of the 30 T cell receptor beta chains below was sequenced from the same sample in a study of Graves' ophthalmopathy and Graves' hyperthyroidism. Amplified TCR beta CDR3 regions were obtained using RNA transcripts as template. RT-PCR with HTBI primers came first, then second-round multiplex PCR. TCRdb independently ran MiXCR on the multiplex PCR reads; one entry per CDR3 protein. The sample comprises around 1,000,000 distinct CDR3 sequences, 36% of which are singletons, and approximately 12% rests with the top ten. Source material: peripheral blood or thyroid tissue (not recorded which). These TCRs come from an adult man with Graves' hyperthyroidism.

Note on this clonotype: A much larger clone lies a single base off, so this may be a read error. This rearrangement joins TRBV28 to TRBJ1-6; possible D gene TRBD1, 5 bases. The CDR3 length is 15 residues. Trimming removed 6 bases at V and 9 bases at J, with 18 bases between. The germline gives CDR1 MDHEN, CDR2 SYDVKM. The CDR3 DNA reads TGTGCCAGCAGCCCACGGATATCAGGGAGTTCACCCCTCCACTTT. It specifies CASSPRISGSSPLHF.

This clonotype occurred many times. The CDR3 DNA follows: TGTGCCAGCAGCTTTTCCGGCTCGCCCTACGAGCAGTACTTC. Translation: CASSFSGSPYEQYF. V gene TRBV7-9 combines with J gene TRBJ2-7; unclear D gene. Per the germline V gene, CDR1 is SEHNR and CDR2 is FQNEAQ (reference sequence). The CDR3 is 14 residues long. The V end was cut by 3 bases, the J end by 2 bases, with 11 bases between.

This clonotype occurred a few times. V is TRBV20-1 and J is TRBJ1-2, with D unresolved. The germline V gene encodes CDR1 DFQATT and CDR2 SNEGSKA (reference sequence). Trimming took 4 bases from V and 6 from J, leaving 18 bases between them. This CDR3 is 14 amino acids long. The CDR3 here is CSAINSPPGNGYTF. DNA of the CDR3: TGCAGTGCTATAAACAGCCCTCCCGGTAATGGCTACACCTTC.

V gene TRBV29-1 combines with J gene TRBJ1-5; the D gene is possibly TRBD1 (5 bases). Germline CDR1 SQVTM, CDR2 ANQGSEA. The CDR3 length is 13 residues. V gave up 4 bases and J gave up 7 bases, with 14 bases separating them. In DNA form, the CDR3 reads TGCAGCGTTGTAGGCAGGGAAGGACAGCCCCAGCATTTT. Translating it yields CSVVGREGQPQHF.

This clonotype was recorded many times. The chain carries TRBV4-3 and TRBJ1-6; TRBD1 matches at 7 bases. The CDR3 has 16 residues. J lost 2 bases, V lost 6 bases, and 7 bases had no gene match. Germline assignment: CDR1 LGHNA and CDR2 YSLEER. The DNA for the CDR3 is TGCGCCAGCAGGGAACAGGGGAAGGCCTATAATTCACCCCTCCACTTT. Translation gives CASREQGKAYNSPLHF.

As regards this clonotype: A junction end diverges from the germline sequence, so it may reflect a read error. This sequence joins TRBV29-1 and TRBJ2-7, with D possibly TRBD2 on 5 matching bases. This CDR3 has 11 amino acids. Germline V gene lookup returns CDR1 SQVTM and CDR2 ANQGSEA. CDR3 residues: CSVPDAGELYF. CDR3 nucleotide sequence: TGCAGCGTTCCTGACGCCGGGGAGCTGTACTTC.

This clonotype has more than one count but fewer than ten. The gene calls are TRBV5-1 and TRBJ1-2, with a weak D call TRBD1 (5 bases). CDR3 length: 14 residues. Germline values: CDR1 SGHRS, CDR2 YFSETQ. The V end lost 0 bases, the J end lost 7 bases, and 13 bases lay between the germline ends. The CDR3 loop reads CASSLEEGVAGYTF. DNA of the CDR3: TGCGCCAGCAGCTTGGAAGAAGGGGTGGCTGGCTACACCTTC.

On this clonotype itself: A read error may produce the germline difference seen at one junction end. The CDR3 loop reads CASSLDRQETQNF. DNA of the CDR3: TGTGCCAGCAGCTTGGACAGACAAGAGACCCAGAACTTC. The J gene is TRBJ2-5, the V gene TRBV7-9; the D gene is possibly TRBD1 (6 bases). CDR1 SEHNR and CDR2 FQNEAQ come from the germline V gene (reference sequence). This CDR3 spans 13 amino acids.

The chain combines TRBV27 with TRBJ1-1; D unresolved. The CDR3 loop spans 15 amino acids. From germline, CDR1 is MNHEY and CDR2 SMNVEV (reference sequence). Between the trimmed V and J ends, which lost 6 bases and 1 base, there was a span of 15 bases. The CDR3 here is CASSLGSLGNTEAFF. The DNA of the CDR3 is TGTGCCAGCAGCCTCGGGTCTCTTGGGAACACTGAAGCTTTCTTT.

DNA for the CDR3: TGTGCCAGCAGCCACTGGACTAGCGGGAGCTCCTACGAGCAGTACTTC. Protein: CASSHWTSGSSYEQYF. The chain carries TRBV3-1 and TRBJ2-7, with TRBD2 identical over 13 bases. Trimming at V came to 3 bases and at J to 0 bases, leaving 2 bases not matched to a gene. CDR1 is LGHDT, CDR2 YNNKEL, per germline (reference sequence). This CDR3 has 16 amino acids.

This clonotype was found a few times. This sequence joins TRBV2 and TRBJ1-2, with a possible D match to TRBD1 (6 bases). The CDR3 has 15 amino acids. The ends were cut back, 5 bases at V and 4 bases at J, with 17 bases in the middle. The germline CDR1 and CDR2 sequences are SNHLY and FYNNEI. Written as DNA, the CDR3 is TGTGCCAGCAGTCCCGAGGGGGGCGCAAGCTATGGCTACACCTTC. Its protein product is CASSPEGGASYGYTF.

V gene TRBV6-5 combines with J gene TRBJ1-1; maybe TRBD1 (5 bases). The germline CDR1 and CDR2 sequences are MNHEY and SVGAGI. V lost 6 bases and J 10 bases, leaving 15 bases between the germline ends. There are 12 residues in the CDR3. The CDR3 loop reads CASRETGEVAFF. The DNA for the CDR3 is TGTGCCAGCAGGGAGACGGGGGAAGTAGCTTTCTTT.

This clonotype was seen at least ten times. The V and J genes are TRBV7-9 and TRBJ1-1; D not resolved. The CDR3 contains 13 residues. Germline CDR1 is SEHNR and CDR2 is FQNEAQ (reference sequence). V was pared by 3 bases and J by 4 bases, with 9 bases between. The CDR3: CASSFYSSTEAFF. CDR3 nucleotide sequence: TGTGCCAGCAGCTTTTACAGTTCCACTGAAGCTTTCTTT. The complete variable domain, with remaining parts taken from reference TRBV7-9 and TRBJ1-1, reads DTGVSQNPRHKITKRGQNVTFRCDPISEHNRLYWYRQTLGQGPEFLTYFQNEAQLEKSRLLSDRFSAERPKGSFSTLEIQRTEQGDSAMYLCASSFYSSTEAFFGQGTRLTVV.

This clonotype was counted a few times. The chain recombines TRBV25-1 with TRBJ2-5; 13 bases fit TRBD2. Near its end, the DNA agrees better with TRBJ2-1, so the J call may be wrong. Looked up from germline, CDR1 is MGHDK and CDR2 is SYGVNS. The CDR3 spans 16 residues. This CDR3 reads CASSLGTSGAYNEQFF. CDR3 nucleotides: TGTGCCAGCAGCCTGGGGACTAGCGGGGCCTACAATGAGCAGTTCTTC.

This chain links TRBV11-2 with TRBJ2-7, with D maybe TRBD1 (8 bases). V lost 7 bases and J lost 3, with 16 bases in between. Per germline, CDR1 SGHAT and CDR2 FQNNGV. The CDR3 consists of 14 residues. For the CDR3, the DNA is TGTGCCAGCAATACAGGGGGGGAAGGCTACGAGCAGTACTTC. Amino acids: CASNTGGEGYEQYF.

This rearrangement joins TRBV20-1 to TRBJ2-5, with 7 bases that match TRBD1. The germline V gene encodes CDR1 DFQATT and CDR2 SNEGSKA (reference sequence). This CDR3 has 15 amino acids. V trimming: 5 bases; J trimming: 4 bases; junction bases outside the gene matches: 13. CDR3 DNA: TGCAGTGCTCGCGACACCAACAGGGGTGGAGAGACCCAGTACTTC. It codes for CSARDTNRGGETQYF.

This clonotype was observed at least ten times. The gene calls are TRBV28 and TRBJ1-2; no clear D. The CDR3 length is 16 residues. Trimming cost V 6 bases and J 4 bases, with 21 bases left between them. Germline values: CDR1 MDHEN, CDR2 SYDVKM. CDR3 bases: TGTGCCAGCAGCCCCCCGGGCACGGGAAGTATCTATGGCTACACCTTC. Its translation is CASSPPGTGSIYGYTF.

This clonotype was detected ten times or more. This sequence joins TRBV19 and TRBJ1-1; TRBD1 might be the D (5 bases). The germline V gene encodes CDR1 LNHDA and CDR2 SQIVND (reference sequence). Trimming took 4 bases from V and 7 from J, leaving 13 bases between them. The CDR3 runs to 13 residues. CDR3 sequence reads: CASSKAGEGEAFF. The CDR3 bases are TGTGCCAGTAGTAAGGCGGGGGAGGGTGAAGCTTTCTTT.

The CDR3 DNA reads as TGTGCCATCAGTGGTGACTCTAGCGCGGGGGGCACAGATACGCAGTATTTT. It is translated as CAISGDSSAGGTDTQYF. The chain is built from TRBV10-3 and TRBJ2-3; 7 bases align to TRBD2. The CDR3 contains 17 residues. J lost 1 base, V lost 4 bases, and 11 bases had no gene match. CDR1 and CDR2 (germline): ENHRY, SYGVKD.

The gene calls are TRBV29-1 and TRBJ1-2; D remains unclear. Germline V CDR1 and CDR2: SQVTM, ANQGSEA. The CDR3 consists of 12 residues. V was pared by 3 bases and J by 8 bases, with 13 bases between. The CDR3 DNA follows: TGCAGCGTTGACCACGGGGAGGAGGGCTACACCTTC. Its protein is CSVDHGEEGYTF.

This clonotype has only a few counts. This may come from a read error, since a much larger clone is one base off. The V and J genes are TRBV20-1 and TRBJ2-5; D not resolved. V lost 6 bases to trimming and J lost 5 bases, with 10 bases between them. Germline values: CDR1 DFQATT, CDR2 SNEGSKA (reference sequence). This CDR3 has 11 residues. In DNA form, the CDR3 reads TGCAGTGCCGTCTACGTGGAGACCCAGTACTTC. Encoded protein: CSAVYVETQYF.

To note about this clonotype: The final CDR3 position lacks the conserved phenylalanine or tryptophan, pointing to a likely read error. This rearrangement joins TRBV9 to TRBJ1-5, with D maybe TRBD1 (6 bases). Trimming stripped 4 bases from V and 5 bases from J, with 13 bases between. CDR3 length: 14 residues. CDR1 and CDR2 (germline): SGDLS, YYNGEE. The DNA for the CDR3 is TGTGCCAGCAGCTTGCTCCAGGGGCATCAGCCCCAGCATCTT. Translation gives CASSLLQGHQPQHL.

This clonotype was seen ten or more times. The rearrangement joins TRBV10-3 to TRBJ2-5; D is possibly TRBD1 (6 bases). CDR1 is ENHRY, CDR2 SYGVKD, per germline. The CDR3 extends over 12 amino acids. Between the trimmed V and J ends, which lost 7 bases and 5 bases, there was a span of 11 bases. The CDR3, as DNA: TGTGCCATCATGGGGGCCGGGGAGACCCAGTACTTC. Its translation: CAIMGAGETQYF.

This rearrangement joins TRBV7-9 to TRBJ2-2, with D hard to call. Germline CDR1 reads SEHNR; CDR2 reads FQNEAQ (reference sequence). This CDR3 is 14 amino acids long. Trimming removed 5 bases at V and 6 bases at J, with 13 bases between. Here the CDR3 DNA reads TGTGCCAGCAGCCCTAACTTTGGTCCCGGGGAGCTGTTTTTT. This translates into CASSPNFGPGELFF.

This clonotype was picked up many times. Mismatch with germline at one junction end may stem from a read error. The V call is TRBV6-5, the J call TRBJ1-2; 9 bases fit TRBD1. The CDR3 extends over 16 amino acids. Germline V gene lookup returns CDR1 MNHEY and CDR2 SVGAGI. The CDR3 loop reads CASSYSRDREFNGYTF. The DNA of the CDR3 is TGTGCCAGCAGCTACTCCCGGGACAGGGAATTTAATGGCTACACCTTC.

This clonotype was seen many times. This CDR3 is CSVEGGYYEQYF. The CDR3 nucleotides read TGCAGCGTTGAGGGCGGGTACTACGAGCAGTACTTC. The chain links TRBV29-1 to TRBJ2-7, with D possibly matching TRBD2 (5 bases). The CDR3 sequence is 12 residues long. V was cut by 3 bases and J by 3 bases, with 9 bases left in between. CDR1 and CDR2 (germline): SQVTM, ANQGSEA.

The chain employs TRBV2 and TRBJ1-5, with D possibly matching TRBD1 (5 bases). The CDR3 has 14 amino acids. Germline-derived CDR1 and CDR2 are SNHLY and FYNNEI. Trimming pared 4 bases from V and 11 bases from J, leaving 18 bases between. The CDR3 DNA reads TGTGCCAGCAGTGGGATCCCAGGGTGGGAGACCCAGCATTTT. Translating it yields CASSGIPGWETQHF.

This clonotype came up many times. The rearrangement links TRBV7-8 to TRBJ1-5; weak D call: TRBD1 (6 bases). The CDR3 sequence is 13 residues long. Germline CDR1 reads SGHVS; CDR2 reads FQNEAQ. The ends were cut back, 2 bases at V and 6 bases at J, with 8 bases in the middle. CDR3 in amino acids: CASSLRGRQPQHF. CDR3 in DNA: TGTGCCAGCAGCTTACGGGGGCGTCAGCCCCAGCATTTT.

In this sample, this clonotype turned up many times. This chain joins TRBV9 and TRBJ1-6, with D unresolved. Trimming took off 3 bases at V and 13 bases at J, with 14 bases between the two ends. Germline V gene lookup returns CDR1 SGDLS and CDR2 YYNGEE. The CDR3 totals 13 residues. CDR3 bases: TGTGCCAGCAGCGGGACCGGCGTGCAGCCCCTCCACTTT. It codes for CASSGTGVQPLHF.

The CDR3, as DNA: TGTGCCAGCAGTTACTTCGGCACAGTCTCCTACGAGCAGTACTTC. It codes for CASSYFGTVSYEQYF. The chain uses TRBV6-6 and TRBJ2-7; D call uncertain. The germline V gene has CDR1 MNHNY and CDR2 SVGAGI (reference sequence). CDR3 size: 15 residues. The V and J ends lost 1 base and 0 bases respectively, with 10 bases between them.